What follows are 23 T cell receptor beta chains derived from one specimen sequenced in a study of T cells in Graves' hyperthyroidism and ophthalmopathy. Amplified TCR beta CDR3 regions came from RNA transcripts. First-round RT-PCR targeting the TCR CDR3 was performed with the HTBI primer set. TCRdb reprocessed the multiplex PCR reads via MiXCR and lists one record per CDR3 protein. The sample contains hundreds of thousands of distinct CDR3 sequences, less than 25% of which appear only once. The sample consisted of blood. The receptors stem from a man aged 25 to 40 with Graves' ophthalmopathy.

This chain uses TRBV9 with TRBJ2-7; 12 nucleotides agree with TRBD2. The germline CDR1 and CDR2 sequences are SGDLS and YYNGEE. CDR3 size: 15 residues. With V trimmed by 3 bases and J by 5 bases, 6 bases remained unmatched. The CDR3 bases are TGTGCCAGCAGCGCGACTAGCGGGAGAAACCACGAGCAGTACTTC. This translates into CASSATSGRNHEQYF.

V usage is TRBV14 and J usage is TRBJ1-1, with 9 bases identical to TRBD1. There are 16 residues in the CDR3. Per germline, CDR1 SGHDN and CDR2 FVKESK. The J segment lost 6 bases and the V segment lost 2 bases, leaving 10 bases of the junction unmatched. CDR3 sequence (DNA): TGTGCCAGCAGCCAAATTACGGGACAGGGAAACGCTGAAGCTTTCTTT. Protein sequence: CASSQITGQGNAEAFF.

In this sample, this clonotype turned up a few times. The V gene is TRBV2, the J gene TRBJ2-7; D is unclear. The ends were cut back, 6 bases at V and 3 bases at J, with 9 bases in the middle. Germline V gives CDR1 SNHLY, CDR2 FYNNEI. This CDR3 region has 12 residues. As DNA, the CDR3 is TGTGCCAGCAGGGCCACTCGCTACGAGCAGTACTTC. This gives the protein CASRATRYEQYF.

In this sample, this clonotype turned up many times. The V and J genes are TRBV12-3 or TRBV12-4 and TRBJ1-1, with D maybe TRBD1 (5 bases). Between the trimmed V and J ends, which lost 5 bases and 3 bases, there was a span of 13 bases. The CDR3 contains 14 residues. CDR3 sequence reads: CASSLGPADTEAFF. The DNA of the CDR3 is TGTGCCAGCAGTCTGGGACCCGCGGACACTGAAGCTTTCTTT.

This clonotype has a handful of counts. V usage is TRBV5-1 and J usage is TRBJ2-7; 9 positions agree with TRBD1. Trimming removed 1 base from V and 5 bases from J; junction bases left unmatched: 7. The CDR3 length is 15 residues. Germline CDR1 and CDR2: SGHRS and YFSETQ. CDR3 sequence (DNA): TGCGCCAGCAGCTTGTCGGGGGACAGGGAGCACGAGCAGTACTTC. This encodes CASSLSGDREHEQYF.

A few counts support this clonotype. The CDR3 loop is CSAKGMGEQYF. CDR3 DNA sequence: TGCAGTGCTAAGGGCATGGGCGAGCAGTACTTC. This chain joins TRBV20-1 and TRBJ2-7; D call uncertain. The germline V gene encodes CDR1 DFQATT and CDR2 SNEGSKA (reference sequence). The ends were cut back, 4 bases at V and 6 bases at J, with 10 bases in the middle. The CDR3 is 11 residues long.

This clonotype has more than one count but fewer than ten. The rearrangement joins TRBV12-3 or TRBV12-4 to TRBJ1-1; D ambiguous. The length of the CDR3 is 15 residues. Between the trimmed V and J ends, which lost 4 bases and 3 bases, there was a span of 15 bases. This CDR3 is CASSYLQLRDTEAFF. In DNA form, the CDR3 reads TGTGCCAGCAGTTACCTGCAATTGAGAGACACTGAAGCTTTCTTT.

This clonotype has a count of ten or more. The chain is built from TRBV28 and TRBJ2-7; D could derive from TRBD1 or TRBD2 (5 bases each). The CDR3 covers 15 residues. CDR1 and CDR2 (germline): MDHEN, SYDVKM. Trimming cost V 7 bases and J 2 bases, with 18 bases left between them. The CDR3 loop reads CASTPPPGRTYEQYF. CDR3 nucleotide sequence: TGTGCCAGCACACCCCCCCCGGGACGAACCTACGAGCAGTACTTC.

The V call is TRBV20-1, the J call TRBJ2-7, with 9 bases that match TRBD1. V shed 6 bases and J 4 bases; nucleotides not matched to a gene: 10. The CDR3 is made up of 14 amino acids. Germline V CDR1 and CDR2: DFQATT, SNEGSKA (reference sequence). The CDR3 loop is CSAKTWDRAYEQYF. The CDR3, as DNA: TGCAGTGCAAAGACCTGGGACAGGGCTTACGAGCAGTACTTC.

This clonotype was counted at least ten times. V and J are TRBV7-9 and TRBJ2-5; 12 nucleotides match TRBD2. The CDR3 contains 16 residues. Germline loops: CDR1 SEHNR, CDR2 FQNEAQ (reference sequence). V dropped 5 bases and J dropped 1; count of bases not matched to a gene: 5. This CDR3 is CASSLGTSGLQETQYF. For the CDR3, the DNA is TGTGCCAGCAGCCTCGGGACTAGCGGGCTCCAAGAGACCCAGTACTTC. The whole variable domain, remainder taken from reference TRBV7-9 and TRBJ2-5, is DTGVSQNPRHKITKRGQNVTFRCDPISEHNRLYWYRQTLGQGPEFLTYFQNEAQLEKSRLLSDRFSAERPKGSFSTLEIQRTEQGDSAMYLCASSLGTSGLQETQYFGPGTRLLVL.

This clonotype was recorded many times. The chain joins TRBV6-1 to TRBJ1-2; no clear D gene. Germline V gene sequence: CDR1 MNHNS, CDR2 SASEGT. V lost 7 bases and J 6 bases, leaving 9 bases between the germline ends. This CDR3 comprises 11 residues. DNA for the CDR3: TGTGCCAGCAAGAGGGCGGATGGCTACACCTTC. This encodes CASKRADGYTF.

This clonotype was seen ten or more times. This rearrangement joins TRBV29-1 to TRBJ2-1, with D hard to call. Trimming took off 1 base at V and 2 bases at J, with 9 bases between the two ends. CDR3 size: 14 residues. Germline loops: CDR1 SQVTM, CDR2 ANQGSEA. CDR3 coding DNA: TGCAGCGTTGAAGGGGCTTTCCCCTACAATGAGCAGTTCTTC. It is translated as CSVEGAFPYNEQFF.

This clonotype has more than one count but fewer than ten. This chain uses TRBV20-1 with TRBJ2-7, with 13 positions matching TRBD2. Per the germline V gene, CDR1 is DFQATT and CDR2 is SNEGSKA (reference sequence). This CDR3 is 14 amino acids long. V lost 6 bases, J lost 3 bases, and 5 bases stayed unmatched. In DNA form, the CDR3 reads TGCAGTGCATCCGGGACTAGCGGGATCTACGAGCAGTACTTC. Its protein is CSASGTSGIYEQYF.

The chain employs TRBV9 and TRBJ2-7, with D unresolved. CDR3 size: 13 residues. Germline CDR1 is SGDLS and CDR2 is YYNGEE. V lost 3 bases and J 2 bases, leaving 9 bases between the germline ends. As DNA, the CDR3 is TGTGCCAGCAGCGGCCGCTTTCCCTACGAGCAGTACTTC. The encoded protein is CASSGRFPYEQYF. Supplemented by reference TRBV9 and TRBJ2-7, the full variable domain reads DSGVTQTPKHLITATGQRVTLRCSPRSGDLSVYWYQQSLDQGLQFLIQYYNGEERAKGNILERFSAQQFPDLHSELNLSSLELGDSALYFCASSGRFPYEQYFGPGTRLTVT.

The table lists this clonotype with many counts. The chain links TRBV2 to TRBJ1-5, with D possibly TRBD1 on 5 matching bases. The V and J ends lost 6 bases and 0 bases respectively, with 15 bases between them. Germline V gene sequence: CDR1 SNHLY, CDR2 FYNNEI. The CDR3 is 16 residues long. The CDR3: CASRPSFQGSNQPQHF. CDR3 sequence (DNA): TGTGCCAGCAGACCATCCTTCCAGGGTAGCAATCAGCCCCAGCATTTT. Full variable domain (rest looked up from reference TRBV2 and TRBJ1-5): EPEVTQTPSHQVTQMGQEVILRCVPISNHLYFYWYRQILGQKVEFLVSFYNNEISEKSEIFDDQFSVERPDGSNFTLKIRSTKLEDSAMYFCASRPSFQGSNQPQHFGDGTRLSIL.

The V gene is TRBV7-9, the J gene TRBJ2-3; D may be TRBD1 or TRBD2 (5 bases each). V was pared by 3 bases and J by 2 bases, with 12 bases between. From germline, CDR1 is SEHNR and CDR2 FQNEAQ (reference sequence). The CDR3 length is 15 residues. The CDR3 DNA reads TGTGCCAGCAGCTTCAGGGAGTGGGACACAGATACGCAGTATTTT. This codes for CASSFREWDTDTQYF.

This clonotype came up many times. This CDR3 reads CASSLGTSGSDTQYF. CDR3 bases: TGTGCCAGCAGTTTAGGGACTAGCGGGAGCGATACGCAGTATTTT. The chain joins TRBV28 to TRBJ2-3; 14 bases line up with TRBD2. V dropped 2 bases and J dropped 6; count of bases not matched to a gene: 1. CDR1 is MDHEN, CDR2 SYDVKM, per germline. The CDR3 runs 15 residues. The variable domain in full, with the rest retrieved from reference TRBV28 and TRBJ2-3, is DVKVTQSSRYLVKRTGEKVFLECVQDMDHENMFWYRQDPGLGLRLIYFSYDVKMKEKGDIPEGYSVSREKKERFSLILESASTNQTSMYLCASSLGTSGSDTQYFGPGTRLTVL.

About this clonotype: The junction shows a germline mismatch at one end, possibly a read error. The V call is TRBV7-7, the J call TRBJ2-3; D possibly matches TRBD1 or TRBD2 (6 bases each). Germline lookup yields CDR1 SSHAT and CDR2 FNYEAQ (reference sequence). The CDR3 is made up of 21 amino acids. For the CDR3, the DNA is TGTGCTAGCAGCTTAGGTTTGGGGGGCGCGGTCCTCTTTTCCAACACAGATACGCAGTATTTT. Its protein product is CASSLGLGGAVLFSNTDTQYF.

The rearrangement joins TRBV28 to TRBJ1-2; TRBD1 might be the D (5 bases). The V end was cut by 6 bases, the J end by 6 bases, with 23 bases between. Germline CDR1 is MDHEN and CDR2 is SYDVKM. The CDR3 length is 16 residues. The CDR3 DNA follows: TGTGCCAGCAGCCAACATTACGACAGAAGTGGGGATGGCTACACCTTC. Translation gives CASSQHYDRSGDGYTF.

At least ten counts were recorded for this clonotype. The chain couples TRBV11-2 to TRBJ1-1; D is uncertain. V was pared by 5 bases and J by 3 bases, with 4 bases between. The germline gives CDR1 SGHAT, CDR2 FQNNGV. This CDR3 has 11 amino acids. CDR3: CASSTYTEAFF. CDR3 nucleotides: TGTGCCAGCAGCACTTACACTGAAGCTTTCTTT.

In its sample, this clonotype was seen many times. CDR3 in amino acids: CASSKDTGTNQPQHF. CDR3 in DNA: TGTGCCAGCAGCAAGGACACGGGGACCAATCAGCCCCAGCATTTT. This sequence joins TRBV7-2 and TRBJ1-5; D might be TRBD1 (5 bases). From germline, CDR1 is SGHTA and CDR2 FQGNSA. Between the trimmed V and J ends, which lost 5 bases and 3 bases, there was a span of 14 bases. CDR3 size: 15 residues.

This clonotype was seen a few times. The gene calls are TRBV7-3 and TRBJ2-5; D is possibly TRBD2 (5 bases). Deletions cut 1 base from V and 5 bases from J, with 17 bases between. Germline lookup yields CDR1 SGHTA and CDR2 FQGTGA. The CDR3 runs 16 residues. The CDR3 bases are TGTGCCAGCAGCTTAAGGGGTTTAGTTAGCGACGAGACCCAGTACTTC. Protein product: CASSLRGLVSDETQYF.

V and J are TRBV4-3 and TRBJ2-3; 7 nucleotides align to TRBD2. J gave up 2 bases and V 1 base, and 6 bases lay outside the gene matches. The CDR3 consists of 16 residues. Germline V gene data show CDR1 as LGHNA and CDR2 as YSLEER. The CDR3: CASSQVHGRFTDTQYF. The CDR3 bases are TGCGCCAGCAGCCAAGTACACGGGAGGTTCACAGATACGCAGTATTTT.